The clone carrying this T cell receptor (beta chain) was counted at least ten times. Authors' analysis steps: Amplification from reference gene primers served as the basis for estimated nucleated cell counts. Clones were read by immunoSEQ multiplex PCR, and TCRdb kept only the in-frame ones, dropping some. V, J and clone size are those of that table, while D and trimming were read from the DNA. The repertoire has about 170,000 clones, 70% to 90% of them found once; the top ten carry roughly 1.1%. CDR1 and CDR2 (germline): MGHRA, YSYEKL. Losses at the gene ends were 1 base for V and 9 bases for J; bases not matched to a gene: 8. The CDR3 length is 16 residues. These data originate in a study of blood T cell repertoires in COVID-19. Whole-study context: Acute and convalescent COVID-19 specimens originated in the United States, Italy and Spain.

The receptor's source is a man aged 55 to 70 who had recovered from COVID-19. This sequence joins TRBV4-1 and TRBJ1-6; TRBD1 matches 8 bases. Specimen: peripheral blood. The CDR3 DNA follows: TGCGCCAGCAGCCAAGCCCTACAGGGGGAGGGTTCACCCCTCCACTTT. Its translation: CASSQALQGEGSPLHF.